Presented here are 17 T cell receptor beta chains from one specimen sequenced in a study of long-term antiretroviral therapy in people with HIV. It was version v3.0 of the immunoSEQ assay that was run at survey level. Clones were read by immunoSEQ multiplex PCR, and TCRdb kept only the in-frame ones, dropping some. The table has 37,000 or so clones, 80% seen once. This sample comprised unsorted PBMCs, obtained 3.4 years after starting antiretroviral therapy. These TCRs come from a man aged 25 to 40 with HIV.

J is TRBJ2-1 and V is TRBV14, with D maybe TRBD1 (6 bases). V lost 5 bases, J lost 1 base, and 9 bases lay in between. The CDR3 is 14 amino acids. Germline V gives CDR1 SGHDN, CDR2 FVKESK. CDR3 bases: TGTGCCAGCAGCGATCAGGGGTCCTACAATGAGCAGTTCTTC. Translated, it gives CASSDQGSYNEQFF.

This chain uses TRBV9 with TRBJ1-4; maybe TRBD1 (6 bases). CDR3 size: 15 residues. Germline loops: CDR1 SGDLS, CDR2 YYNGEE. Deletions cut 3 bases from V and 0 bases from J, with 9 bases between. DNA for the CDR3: TGTGCCAGCAGCGCTACAGGGACAACTAATGAAAAACTGTTTTTT. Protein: CASSATGTTNEKLFF.

CDR3 in DNA: TGCGCCAGCAGCTCGACCCGGGACTGCATAGAAACCCAGTACTTC. Protein: CASSSTRDCIETQYF. The rearrangement links TRBV4-3 to TRBJ2-5, with D perhaps TRBD2 (6 bases). Germline loops: CDR1 LGHNA, CDR2 YSLEER. The V gene lost 5 bases and the J gene lost 8 bases, with 21 bases spanning the gap. This CDR3 contains 15 residues.

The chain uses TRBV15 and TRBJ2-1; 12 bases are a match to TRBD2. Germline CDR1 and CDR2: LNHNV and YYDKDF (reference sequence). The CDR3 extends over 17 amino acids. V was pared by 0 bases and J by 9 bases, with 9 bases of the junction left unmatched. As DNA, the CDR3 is TGTGCCACCAGCAGAGATTTTGGGCTAGCGGGAGGGGTTGAGCAGTTCTTC. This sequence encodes CATSRDFGLAGGVEQFF.

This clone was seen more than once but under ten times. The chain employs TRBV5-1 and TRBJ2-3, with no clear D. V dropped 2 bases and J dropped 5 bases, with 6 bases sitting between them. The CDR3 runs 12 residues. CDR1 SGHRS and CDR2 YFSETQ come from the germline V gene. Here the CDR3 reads CASSFTGDTQYF. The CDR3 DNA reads TGCGCCAGCAGCTTTACGGGAGATACGCAGTATTTT.

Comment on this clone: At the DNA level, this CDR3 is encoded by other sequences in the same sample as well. The CDR3 nucleotides are TGTGCCAGCAGCTTGTCGGCGGGCAGGGGGGAAGAGACCCAGTACTTC. It codes for CASSLSAGRGEETQYF. V gene TRBV5-6 combines with J gene TRBJ2-5, with D possibly matching TRBD1 (7 bases). CDR1 is SGHDT and CDR2 is YYEEEE in the germline V gene. CDR3 size: 16 residues. The V end was cut by 1 base, the J end by 3 bases, with 16 bases between.

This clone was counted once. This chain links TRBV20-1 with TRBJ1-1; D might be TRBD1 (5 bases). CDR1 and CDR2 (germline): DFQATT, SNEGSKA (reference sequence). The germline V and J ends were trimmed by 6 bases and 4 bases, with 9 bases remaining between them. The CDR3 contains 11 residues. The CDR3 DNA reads TGCAGTGCGCTTGGGGGCACTGAAGCTTTCTTT. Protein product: CSALGGTEAFF.

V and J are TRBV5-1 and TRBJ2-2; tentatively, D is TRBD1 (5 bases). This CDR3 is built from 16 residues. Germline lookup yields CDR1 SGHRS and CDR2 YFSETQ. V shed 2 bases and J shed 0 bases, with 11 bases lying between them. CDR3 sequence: CASSFSGHSNTGELFF. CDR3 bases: TGCGCCAGCAGCTTCTCAGGACACTCGAACACCGGGGAGCTGTTTTTT.

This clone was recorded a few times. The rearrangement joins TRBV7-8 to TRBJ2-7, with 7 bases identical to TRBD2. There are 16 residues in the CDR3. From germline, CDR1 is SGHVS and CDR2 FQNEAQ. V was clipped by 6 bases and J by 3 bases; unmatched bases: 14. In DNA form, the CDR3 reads TGTGCCAGCAGTCCTACAAGACTAGCAGGGAGCTACGAGCAGTACTTC. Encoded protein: CASSPTRLAGSYEQYF.

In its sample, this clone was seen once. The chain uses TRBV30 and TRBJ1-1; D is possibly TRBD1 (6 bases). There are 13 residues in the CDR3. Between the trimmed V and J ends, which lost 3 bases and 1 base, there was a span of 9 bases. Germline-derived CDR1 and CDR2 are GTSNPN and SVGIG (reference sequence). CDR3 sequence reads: CAWSEGGNTEAFF. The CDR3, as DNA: TGTGCCTGGAGCGAAGGGGGGAACACTGAAGCTTTCTTT. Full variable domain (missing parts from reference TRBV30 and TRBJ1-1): SQTIHQWPATLVQPVGSPLSLECTVEGTSNPNLYWYRQAAGRGLQLLFYSVGIGQISSEVPQNLSASRPQDRQFILSSKKLLLSDSGFYLCAWSEGGNTEAFFGQGTRLTVV.

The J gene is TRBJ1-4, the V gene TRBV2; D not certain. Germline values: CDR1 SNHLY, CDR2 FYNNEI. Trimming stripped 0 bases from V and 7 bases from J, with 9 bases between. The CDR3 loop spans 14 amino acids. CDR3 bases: TGTGCCAGCAGTGAAGCCGGGCTGGGTGAAAAACTGTTTTTT. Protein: CASSEAGLGEKLFF. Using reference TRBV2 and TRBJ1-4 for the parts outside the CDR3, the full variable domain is EPEVTQTPSHQVTQMGQEVILRCVPISNHLYFYWYRQILGQKVEFLVSFYNNEISEKSEIFDDQFSVERPDGSNFTLKIRSTKLEDSAMYFCASSEAGLGEKLFFGSGTQLSVL.

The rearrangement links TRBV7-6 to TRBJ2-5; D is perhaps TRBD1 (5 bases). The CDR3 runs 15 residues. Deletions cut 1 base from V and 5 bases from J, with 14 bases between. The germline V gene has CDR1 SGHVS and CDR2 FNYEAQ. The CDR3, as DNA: TGTGCCAGCAGCTTAGTTAGGATGACAGCGGAGACCCAGTACTTC. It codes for CASSLVRMTAETQYF.

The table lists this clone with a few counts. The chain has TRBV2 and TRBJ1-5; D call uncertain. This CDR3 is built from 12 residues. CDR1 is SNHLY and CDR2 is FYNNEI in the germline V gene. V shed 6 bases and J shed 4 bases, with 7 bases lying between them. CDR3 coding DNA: TGTGCCAGCAGGGGTGATAATCAGCCCCAGCATTTT. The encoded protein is CASRGDNQPQHF. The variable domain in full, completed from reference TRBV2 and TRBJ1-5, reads EPEVTQTPSHQVTQMGQEVILRCVPISNHLYFYWYRQILGQKVEFLVSFYNNEISEKSEIFDDQFSVERPDGSNFTLKIRSTKLEDSAMYFCASRGDNQPQHFGDGTRLSIL.

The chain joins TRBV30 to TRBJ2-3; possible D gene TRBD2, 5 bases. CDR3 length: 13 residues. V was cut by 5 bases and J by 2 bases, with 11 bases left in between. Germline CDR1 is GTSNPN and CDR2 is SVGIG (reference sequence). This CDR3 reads CAWAQRNTDTQYF. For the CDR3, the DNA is TGTGCCTGGGCGCAGCGGAACACAGATACGCAGTATTTT.

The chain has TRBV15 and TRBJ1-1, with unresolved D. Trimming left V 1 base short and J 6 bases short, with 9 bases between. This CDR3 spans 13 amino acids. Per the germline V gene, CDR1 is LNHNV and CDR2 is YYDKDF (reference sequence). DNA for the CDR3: TGTGCCACCAGCAGAGGTGTCAGCTCTGAAGCTTTCTTT. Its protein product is CATSRGVSSEAFF.

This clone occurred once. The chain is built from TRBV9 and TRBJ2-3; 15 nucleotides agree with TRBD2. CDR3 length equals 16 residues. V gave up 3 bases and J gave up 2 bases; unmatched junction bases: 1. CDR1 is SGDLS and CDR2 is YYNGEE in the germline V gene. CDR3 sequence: CASSGTSGRATDTQYF. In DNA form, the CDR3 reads TGTGCCAGCAGCGGGACTAGCGGGAGGGCCACAGATACGCAGTATTTT.

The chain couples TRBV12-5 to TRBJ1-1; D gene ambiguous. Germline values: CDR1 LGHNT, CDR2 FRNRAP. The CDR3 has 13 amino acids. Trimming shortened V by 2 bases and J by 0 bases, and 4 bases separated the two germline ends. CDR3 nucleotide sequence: TGTGCTAGTGGTTTGACAGTGAACACTGAAGCTTTCTTT. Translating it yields CASGLTVNTEAFF.